The rows below give T cell receptor beta chains drawn from one sample of a study of T cells expressing NK-cell markers. Using the 5' RACE reads, TCRdb records one entry per CDR3 protein without DNA. This sample's table has 350,000 to 450,000 distinct CDR3 sequences. The sequenced sample consisted of blood T cells: a sorted CD56 or NKG2C T cell subset, CD4+ or CD8+ T cells, or bulk PBMC T cells (not recorded which). The receptors come from a man aged 18-70 years in good health. Each CDR3 is given with its conserved first and last residue. Fields, in order: CDR3 length, J gene, V gene, CDR3 protein.

16 TRBJ1-3 TRBV5-6 CASSLEARSSGNTIYF
17 TRBJ1-5 TRBV6-5 CASSTPTGGSPNQPQHF
16 TRBJ1-4 TRBV12-3/TRBV12-4 CASSLGFIRTNEKLFF
14 TRBJ2-3 TRBV20-1 CSASAGSALDTQYF
15 TRBJ2-4 TRBV5-1 CASSHGTSEVNIQYF
15 TRBJ2-5 TRBV10-3 CAISDGGGGRGTQYF
18 TRBJ2-6 TRBV7-6 CASRQGPHTSSGANVLTF
16 TRBJ2-5 TRBV6-5 CASSSYGRGMQETQYF
17 TRBJ2-2 TRBV5-1 CASSSLVLRTNTGELFF
16 TRBJ2-1 TRBV3-1 CASSQDLSGGDNEQFF
14 TRBJ2-7 TRBV27 CASRRAGTYYEQYF
13 TRBJ2-1 TRBV24-1 CATRGAGYNEQFF
13 TRBJ1-1 TRBV4-2 CASNTERNTEAFF
17 TRBJ2-3 TRBV4-2 CASSVSGGARVADTQYF
17 TRBJ2-1 TRBV3-1 CASSQESDLAGVYEQFF
15 TRBJ2-4 TRBV6-1 CASSEDGGLGPIQYF
13 TRBJ2-1 TRBV4-2 CASSQVDRDEQFF
15 TRBJ2-1 TRBV3-1 CASSQSGGHYNEQFF
14 TRBJ2-6 TRBV6-1 CASLKGSGANVLTF
15 TRBJ2-3 TRBV5-1 CASSSWGRGTDTQYF